The rows below give T cell receptor beta chains drawn from one sample of a study of neoadjuvant nivolumab and ipilimumab in lung cancer. Profiling relied on immunoSEQ multiplex PCR, and the TCRdb table lists in-frame clones only, not all of them. The data hold 9,500 to 10,000 clones, with around 80% observed a single time. The sample in question was peripheral blood, obtained before neoadjuvant nivolumab, alone or with ipilimumab. The receptor source for this set is an adult with non-small cell lung cancer. Each CDR3 is given with its conserved first and last residue. D genes are given only for firm matches. Expanded clones are given a class, and other clones once, few, many or no size at all.

v_gene	j_gene	abundance	d_gene	CDR3nt	CDR3aa
TRBV5-1	TRBJ2-3	.	TRBD1	TGCGCCAGCAGCGGAGGGACAGGGTTCGGAGATACGCAGTATTTT	CASSGGTGFGDTQYF
TRBV7-3	TRBJ2-2	.	.	TGTGCCAGCAGCTTGTCGGGGCCCGGGGAGCTGTTTTTT	CASSLSGPGELFF
TRBV7-9	TRBJ2-5	.	TRBD1	TGTGCCAGCAGCTCTGACAGGGATCAAGAGACCCAGTACTTC	CASSSDRDQETQYF
TRBV5-8	TRBJ2-7	few	TRBD2	TGTGCCAGCTTTCCGGGACTAGCGGGACTAGCCTACGAGCAGTACTTC	CASFPGLAGLAYEQYF
TRBV5-1	TRBJ1-2	.	TRBD1	TGCGCCAGCAGCCAACAGACAGGGCTGTACTATGGCTACACCTTC	CASSQQTGLYYGYTF
TRBV28	TRBJ1-1	.	.	.	CASSLFGRGTFF
TRBV15	TRBJ1-3	.	.	TGTGCCACCAGCAGAGGTGAATCGGGGTATAGAACGGACACCATATATTTT	CATSRGESGYRTDTIYF
TRBV7-3	TRBJ2-2	.	.	TGTGCCAGCAGCATCCAGGGGGGAGACACCGGGGAGCTGTTTTTT	CASSIQGGDTGELFF
TRBV6-5	TRBJ1-1	.	.	TGTGCCAGCAGTTACTCGGGTCGTAGGTGGAACACTGAAGCTTTCTTT	CASSYSGRRWNTEAFF
TRBV28	TRBJ2-5	once	.	TGTGCCAGCAGCTACCCCGGTCCTAGTGGGGAGACCCAGTACTTC	CASSYPGPSGETQYF
TRBV6-5	TRBJ1-2	.	TRBD1	TGTGCCAGCCCGGGACAGGCGGTCGCAGGCTACACCTTC	CASPGQAVAGYTF
TRBV5-4	TRBJ1-1	.	.	TGTGCCAGCAGCTTTCGGCAGGGAATCGCTGAAGCTTTCTTT	CASSFRQGIAEAFF
TRBV4-1	TRBJ2-7	.	.	TGCGCCAGCAGCCACACGGAAGCCTACGAGCAGTACTTC	CASSHTEAYEQYF
TRBV27	TRBJ1-5	few	TRBD1	TGTGCCAGCAGGGGACAGGGGGCGAGTCAGCCCCAGCATTTT	CASRGQGASQPQHF
TRBV7-3	TRBJ2-1	.	TRBD2	TGTGCCAGCAGCGCCCGACTAGCTAGTGAGCAGTTCTTC	CASSARLASEQFF
TRBV7-2	TRBJ2-3	.	TRBD2	TGTGCCAGCAGCTCGACTCGACTAGCGGGAGGTCGGGGTACGCAGTATTTT	CASSSTRLAGGRGTQYF
TRBV5-6	TRBJ2-2	.	TRBD1	TGTGCCAGCAGCTCGAACCCGACAGGGTCCGGGGAGCTGTTTTTT	CASSSNPTGSGELFF
TRBV19	TRBJ2-3	.	TRBD1	TGTGCCAGTAGTTTCGGACAGGGTTCAGATACGCAGTATTTT	CASSFGQGSDTQYF
TRBV9	TRBJ1-3	.	.	TGTGCCAGCAGCGTAGGAGGGGACCGGGCTGGAAACACCATATATTTT	CASSVGGDRAGNTIYF
TRBV19	TRBJ2-1	.	TRBD2	TGTGCCAGTAGTATAGGGCGAGGGCGGGAGGCCAACAATGAGCAGTTCTTC	CASSIGRGREANNEQFF
TRBV15	TRBJ2-4	.	TRBD1	TGTGCCACCAGCAACCCCGGACAGGGGGTAGCCAAAAACATTCAGTACTTC	CATSNPGQGVAKNIQYF
TRBV5-1	TRBJ2-1	.	TRBD2	TGCGCCAGCAGCTTGGGGGCAGCCAAAGGACTAGCGGCGCCTAGCTCCTACAATGAGCAGTTCTTC	CASSLGAAKGLAAPSSYNEQFF
TRBV10-1	TRBJ2-1	.	TRBD2	TGCGCCAGCAGTGGGTCTAGCGGGAGTCAAGGGGAGCAGTTCTTC	CASSGSSGSQGEQFF
TRBV7-3	TRBJ2-1	once	.	TGTGCCAGCAGCTTATACCCAGCTTCTTCCTACAATGAGCAGTTCTTC	CASSLYPASSYNEQFF
TRBV25-1	TRBJ1-1	.	.	TGTGCCAGCAGTGAATCCGGGGGCAGGGAGAACACTGAAGCTTTCTTT	CASSESGGRENTEAFF
TRBV27	TRBJ2-7	once	TRBD1	TGTGCCAGCAGTTTCGGACAAGGGACAGGAACTATTCCTACCGAGCAGTACTTC	CASSFGQGTGTIPTEQYF
TRBV9	TRBJ2-3	.	.	TGTGCCAGCAGCGTAGTAGGATCGAGCAGGGATACGCAGTATTTT	CASSVVGSSRDTQYF
TRBV11-1	TRBJ2-3	.	.	TGTGCCAGCAGCCCTGAGGGGTCGAGCACAGATACGCAGTATTTT	CASSPEGSSTDTQYF
TRBV6-1	TRBJ2-4	.	.	TGTGCCAGCAGTGAATTGGGGGGAGTTGCCCTAGCCAAAAACATTCAGTACTTC	CASSELGGVALAKNIQYF
TRBV10-2	TRBJ2-5	.	TRBD2	TGCGCCAGCAGGAGAACTAGCGCGAGAACGGGAGAGACCCAGTACTTC	CASRRTSARTGETQYF
TRBV19	TRBJ1-1	.	TRBD1	TGTGCCAGTAGCCAACTCAGTTCGGACAGGGCCACTGAAGCTTTCTTT	CASSQLSSDRATEAFF
TRBV6-1	TRBJ2-5	.	.	TGTGCCAGCAGCGCCTGGAGGGGCGGGGAGACCCAGTACTTC	CASSAWRGGETQYF
TRBV5-5	TRBJ2-5	.	.	TGTGCCAGCAGCGGGCAGGGCAACCAAGAGACCCAGTACTTC	CASSGQGNQETQYF
TRBV29-1	TRBJ2-7	once	TRBD2	TGCAGCGTTGTAGGACTAGCGGACTACGAGCAGTACTTC	CSVVGLADYEQYF
TRBV19	TRBJ2-1	once	TRBD2	TGTGCCAGTAGTTCCTCACTAGCGAGCGGCTACAATGAGCAGTTCTTC	CASSSSLASGYNEQFF